The next 32 T cell receptor beta chains were all read from a single sample in a study of cytomegalovirus exposure and HLA in healthy donors. The PCR employed 60 Vbeta primers together with 13 Jbeta primers. The repertoire was sequenced with immunoSEQ multiplex PCR; TCRdb's copy has only in-frame clones and lacks some. The table includes approximately 160,000 clones, roughly 80% detected once. The sample comprised PBMCs. The receptors here all came from a woman between 50 and 59 years old in good health and CMV-seropositive.

This clone was observed a handful of times. This chain links TRBV6-5 with TRBJ2-7; TRBD1 matches at 10 bases. The germline V gene has CDR1 MNHEY and CDR2 SVGAGI. This CDR3 is built from 15 residues. The V and J ends lost 6 bases and 7 bases, in that order; junction bases with no gene match: 12. The CDR3 region is CASRHNRDRGGEQYF. CDR3 sequence (DNA): TGTGCCAGCAGGCACAATCGGGACAGGGGCGGTGAGCAGTACTTC.

This rearrangement joins TRBV29-1 to TRBJ1-4; TRBD1 agrees at 9 bases. The CDR3 spans 16 residues. Germline trimming cut 0 bases from V and 7 bases from J; bases unmatched to any gene: 9. Germline CDR1 is SQVTM and CDR2 is ANQGSEA. This CDR3 is CSVEDLGTGRGEKLFF. The CDR3, as DNA: TGCAGCGTTGAAGATCTAGGGACAGGGAGGGGTGAAAAACTGTTTTTT.

As regards this clone: The conserved final phenylalanine or tryptophan is absent from the CDR3, which likely points to a read error. The chain has TRBV13 and TRBJ2-3; unclear D gene. CDR3 length: 12 amino acids. The ends were cut back, 2 bases at V and 6 bases at J, with 6 bases in the middle. Germline V gene data show CDR1 as PRHDT and CDR2 as FYEKMQ (reference sequence). This CDR3 reads CASSLSRDTQYL. The CDR3 bases are TGTGCCAGCAGCTTATCCCGGGATACGCAGTATCTT.

The chain has TRBV5-1 and TRBJ2-2, with D possibly being TRBD2 (6 bases). Between the trimmed V and J ends, which lost 0 bases and 4 bases, there was a span of 7 bases. The CDR3 is 14 residues long. The germline V gene has CDR1 SGHRS and CDR2 YFSETQ. CDR3 region: CASSLGDFTGELFF. The CDR3 coding sequence is TGCGCCAGCAGCTTGGGGGACTTCACCGGGGAGCTGTTTTTT.

The chain has TRBV7-2 and TRBJ2-3, with D unresolved. There are 14 residues in the CDR3. Germline CDR1 SGHTA, CDR2 FQGNSA. The V end was cut by 1 base, the J end by 0 bases, with 5 bases between. The CDR3 protein is CASSLGLSTDTQYF. The CDR3 DNA reads as TGTGCCAGCAGCTTAGGTCTAAGCACAGATACGCAGTATTTT.

The genes are TRBV5-1 and TRBJ2-5; 7 bases are shared with TRBD1. The DNA matches TRBJ2-7 better at its end, which makes the J call doubtful. The germline V gene has CDR1 SGHRS and CDR2 YFSETQ. This CDR3 spans 13 amino acids. The CDR3 sequence is CASSQGQLYEQYF. DNA for the CDR3: TGCGCCAGCAGCCAGGGACAGTTGTACGAGCAGTACTTC.

The chain uses TRBV27 and TRBJ2-1; TRBD1 matches at 7 bases. V lost 5 bases and J lost 4; bases outside the gene matches: 14. This CDR3 spans 17 amino acids. Germline CDR1 and CDR2: MNHEY and SMNVEV (reference sequence). In DNA, the CDR3 is TGTGCCAGCAGTACTCCGACCGGGACAGCCACTTACAATGAGCAGTTCTTC. Amino acids: CASSTPTGTATYNEQFF.

This clone showed up just a few times. V is TRBV6-4 and J is TRBJ1-2; 7 bases are shared with TRBD1. The CDR3 is 14 residues long. J was trimmed by 6 bases and V by 4 bases; bases with no gene match: 8. Looked up from germline, CDR1 is MRHNA and CDR2 is SNTAGT. CDR3 in amino acids: CASSATRGQNGYTF. The CDR3 DNA reads as TGTGCCAGCAGTGCTACTAGGGGGCAAAATGGCTACACCTTC.

This chain connects TRBV29-1 to TRBJ2-1; 8 nucleotides agree with TRBD1. Trimming cost V 7 bases and J 5 bases; bases outside gene matches: 7. CDR1 is SQVTM and CDR2 is ANQGSEA in the germline V gene. The length of the CDR3 is 13 residues. CDR3 nucleotide sequence: TGCAGCGCGGGGACAGGTTGGGACAATGAGCAGTTCTTC. This encodes CSAGTGWDNEQFF.

The J gene is TRBJ2-4, the V gene TRBV5-4; TRBD2 aligns across 7 bases. Germline V CDR1 and CDR2: SGHNT, YYREEE (reference sequence). CDR3 length: 14 amino acids. The ends lost 5 bases at V and 2 bases at J; junction bases unmatched: 4. This chain's CDR3 is CASSRGGTKNIQYF. The CDR3 nucleotides are TGTGCCAGCAGTCGCGGGGGTACCAAAAACATTCAGTACTTC.

In its sample, this clone was seen once. The CDR3 protein is CASSARDNHYTF. The CDR3, as DNA: TGTGCCAGCAGTGCTCGGGACAACCACTACACCTTC. The rearrangement links TRBV7-8 to TRBJ1-2; the D gene is possibly TRBD1 (6 bases). This CDR3 contains 12 residues. Trimming stripped 6 bases from V and 10 bases from J, with 15 bases between. The V gene's germline CDR1 is SGHVS and CDR2 FQNEAQ.

The J gene is TRBJ2-7, the V gene TRBV5-4, with D possibly TRBD1 on 6 matching bases. V shed 0 bases and J shed 2 bases, with 9 bases lying between them. Germline CDR1 SGHNT, CDR2 YYREEE (reference sequence). The CDR3 runs to 14 residues. CDR3 region: CASSLGQGPYEQYF. Written as DNA, the CDR3 is TGTGCCAGCAGCTTGGGCCAGGGGCCCTACGAGCAGTACTTC. Full variable domain (rest looked up from reference TRBV5-4 and TRBJ2-7): ETGVTQSPTHLIKTRGQQVTLRCSSQSGHNTVSWYQQALGQGPQFIFQYYREEENGRGNFPPRFSGLQFPNYSSELNVNALELDDSALYLCASSLGQGPYEQYFGPGTRLTVT.

This rearrangement joins TRBV18 to TRBJ1-1; possible D gene TRBD1, 5 bases. Trimming removed 6 bases from V and 1 base from J, with 9 bases in between. The CDR3 is 13 residues long. Germline assignment: CDR1 KGHSH and CDR2 LQKENI. CDR3 residues: CASSVGGNTEAFF. The CDR3 nucleotides are TGTGCCAGCTCGGTGGGGGGGAACACTGAAGCTTTCTTT.

For the CDR3, the DNA is TGTGCCAGCAGCCCTAGCGGGGGTAAACTGAACACCGGGGAGCTGTTTTTT. It encodes CASSPSGGKLNTGELFF. The chain employs TRBV9 and TRBJ2-2, with 10 bases identical to TRBD2. The CDR3 spans 17 residues. Germline CDR1 and CDR2: SGDLS and YYNGEE. V was pared by 4 bases and J by 1 base, with 7 bases of the junction left unmatched.

The genes are TRBV5-6 and TRBJ2-7, with D maybe TRBD1 (5 bases). V lost 4 bases and J lost 0, with 8 bases in between. The CDR3 spans 13 residues. In germline, CDR1 is SGHDT, CDR2 YYEEEE. The CDR3: CASSHDSSYEQYF. DNA for the CDR3: TGTGCCAGCAGCCACGACAGCTCCTACGAGCAGTACTTC.

The chain employs TRBV2 and TRBJ1-6, with D perhaps matching TRBD1 (5 bases). CDR1 is SNHLY, CDR2 FYNNEI, per germline. This CDR3 has 15 residues. V was trimmed by 1 base and J by 4 bases, leaving 8 bases between them. The CDR3 nucleotides read TGTGCCAGCAGTGAAGGTCGACAGTATAATTCACCCCTCCACTTT. Protein: CASSEGRQYNSPLHF.

The rearrangement joins TRBV11-3 to TRBJ2-3, with unresolved D. The V and J ends lost 2 bases and 2 bases respectively, with 8 bases between them. Germline V gene lookup returns CDR1 SGHNT and CDR2 YENEEA. CDR3 size: 14 residues. The CDR3 sequence is CASSLRGSTDTQYF. CDR3 in DNA: TGTGCCAGCAGCTTACGAGGCTCCACAGATACGCAGTATTTT.

CDR3 nucleotide sequence: TGTGCCAGCAGGGCCCGAGGAGAAAAACTGTTTTTT. It specifies CASRARGEKLFF. The rearrangement links TRBV6-1 to TRBJ1-4, with unresolved D. The V end lost 6 bases, the J end lost 8 bases, and 10 bases lay between the germline ends. CDR3 length equals 12 residues. CDR1 and CDR2 (germline): MNHNS, SASEGT.

V and J are TRBV18 and TRBJ1-5, with 8 positions matching TRBD1. Per germline, CDR1 KGHSH and CDR2 LQKENI. Unmatched junction bases numbered 5, after V lost 2 bases and J lost 5 bases. There are 15 residues in the CDR3. CDR3 in DNA: TGTGCCAGCTCACCATCAGGGGGCTTGCATCAGCCCCAGCATTTT. This sequence encodes CASSPSGGLHQPQHF.

The chain recombines TRBV5-1 with TRBJ2-7; the D gene is possibly TRBD2 (6 bases). Germline CDR1 reads SGHRS; CDR2 reads YFSETQ. CDR3 length equals 15 residues. The V end lost 0 bases, the J end lost 1 base, and 11 bases lay between the germline ends. The CDR3 DNA reads TGCGCCAGCAGCTTGGGTGGGGGAGGTTCCTACGAGCAGTACTTC. Translation: CASSLGGGGSYEQYF.

The chain has TRBV27 and TRBJ2-4, with TRBD2 identical over 16 bases. Germline loops: CDR1 MNHEY, CDR2 SMNVEV (reference sequence). The CDR3 has 20 amino acids. J gave up 3 bases and V 5 bases, and 13 bases lay outside the gene matches. CDR3 amino acids: CASSPPQGLAGGLGKNIQYF. CDR3 in DNA: TGTGCCAGCAGTCCACCCCAGGGACTAGCGGGGGGGCTGGGCAAAAACATTCAGTACTTC.

The chain links TRBV5-4 to TRBJ1-1; 11 bases map to TRBD1. The J segment lost 2 bases and the V segment lost 4 bases, leaving 7 bases of the junction unmatched. This CDR3 is 16 amino acids long. Germline V gene sequence: CDR1 SGHNT, CDR2 YYREEE (reference sequence). The CDR3: CASSPSDRGRNTEAFF. The DNA of the CDR3 is TGTGCCAGCAGCCCTTCGGACAGGGGGCGCAACACTGAAGCTTTCTTT.

The CDR3 DNA reads as TGTGCCAGCAGCATGATAGACAGCCTCTCTGGAAACACCATATATTTT. Protein product: CASSMIDSLSGNTIYF. The rearrangement joins TRBV9 to TRBJ1-3; D perhaps matches TRBD1 (5 bases). V was pared by 4 bases and J by 0 bases, with 14 bases between. Germline V gives CDR1 SGDLS, CDR2 YYNGEE. The CDR3 runs 16 residues.

The rearrangement joins TRBV27 to TRBJ2-7, with D maybe TRBD2 (5 bases). Germline V gives CDR1 MNHEY, CDR2 SMNVEV (reference sequence). There are 13 residues in the CDR3. Trimming took 8 bases from V and 7 from J, leaving 18 bases between them. This chain's CDR3 is CASRGLTPWEQYF. The DNA for the CDR3 is TGTGCCAGCCGGGGATTGACACCGTGGGAGCAGTACTTC.

This chain links TRBV10-3 with TRBJ1-1; 8 bases align to TRBD1. The CDR3 runs 15 residues. Germline assignment: CDR1 ENHRY and CDR2 SYGVKD. J lost 5 bases, V lost 2 bases, and 7 bases had no gene match. CDR3 sequence reads: CAISENQGAGTEAFF. The CDR3 bases are TGTGCCATCAGTGAGAACCAGGGGGCCGGGACTGAAGCTTTCTTT.

The CDR3 sequence is CASSQDGTGKETQYF. The CDR3 bases are TGTGCCAGCAGCCAAGATGGGACAGGGAAAGAGACCCAGTACTTC. The chain has TRBV4-2 and TRBJ2-5; 9 bases map to TRBD1. The CDR3 sequence is 15 residues long. Trimming took 0 bases from V and 3 from J; bases not matched to a gene: 2. Germline loops: CDR1 LGHNA, CDR2 YNFKEQ.

This clone appeared a few times. The genes are TRBV27 and TRBJ2-3, with 13 bases fitting TRBD2. Germline values: CDR1 MNHEY, CDR2 SMNVEV (reference sequence). V gave up 8 bases and J gave up 2 bases; unmatched junction bases: 10. The CDR3 is made up of 17 amino acids. The CDR3 loop reads CASYSGLAGNPTDTQYF. The CDR3 nucleotides are TGTGCCAGCTACTCGGGACTAGCGGGGAACCCCACAGATACGCAGTATTTT.

The chain links TRBV13 to TRBJ2-1; 9 positions match TRBD2. The CDR3 consists of 15 residues. In germline, CDR1 is PRHDT, CDR2 FYEKMQ (reference sequence). J gave up 5 bases and V 5 bases, and 7 bases lay outside the gene matches. The CDR3 coding sequence is TGTGCCAGCAGCCCAGGGGGACTAGCCCACAATGAGCAGTTCTTC. This sequence encodes CASSPGGLAHNEQFF.

This clone was counted between two and nine times. The chain carries TRBV6-1 and TRBJ1-1; tentatively, D is TRBD1 (5 bases). Germline V CDR1 and CDR2: MNHNS, SASEGT. The CDR3 covers 13 residues. The V and J ends lost 8 bases and 1 base respectively, with 11 bases between them. The CDR3 here is CASANRRNTEAFF. Here the CDR3 DNA reads TGTGCCAGCGCGAACAGGCGGAACACTGAAGCTTTCTTT.

This clone was seen just once. The V and J genes are TRBV19 and TRBJ1-1; D gene uncertain. Germline V gene sequence: CDR1 LNHDA, CDR2 SQIVND (reference sequence). The CDR3 is 16 residues long. Trimming pared 1 base from V and 1 base from J, leaving 13 bases between. The CDR3 protein is CASSIGGGRPNTEAFF. The CDR3 DNA reads TGTGCCAGTAGTATAGGTGGAGGCAGACCGAACACTGAAGCTTTCTTT.

The rearrangement joins TRBV2 to TRBJ1-1; the match to TRBD1 covers 8 bases. Per germline, CDR1 SNHLY and CDR2 FYNNEI. The CDR3 is made up of 13 amino acids. V lost 8 bases to trimming and J lost 1 base; unmatched junction nucleotides: 3. The CDR3 sequence is CASGGQANTEAFF. CDR3 in DNA: TGTGCCAGCGGGGGACAGGCGAACACTGAAGCTTTCTTT.

V usage is TRBV5-6 and J usage is TRBJ1-2, with a tentative D call TRBD1 (5 bases). Deletions cut 7 bases from V and 3 bases from J, with 19 bases between. The CDR3 loop spans 15 amino acids. Germline V gene data show CDR1 as SGHDT and CDR2 as YYEEEE. CDR3 residues: CASFPRGSLHYGYTF. For the CDR3, the DNA is TGTGCCAGCTTCCCTCGGGGGAGCCTCCACTATGGCTACACCTTC.